These 3 T cell receptor beta chains originate from one sample sequenced in a study of OX40 agonist ivuxolimab in advanced cancers. Repertoires were generated with immunoSEQ multiplex PCR, while TCRdb's copy carries only in-frame clones and drops some. This table has about 86,000 clones, around 90% appearing once. The source was CD4+ or CD8+ T cells sorted from blood, collected in a trial of the OX40 agonist ivuxolimab. The receptors were gathered from an adult with an advanced solid tumor such as melanoma, head and neck, liver or kidney cancer.

This CDR3 reads CASSPRINEQFF. CDR3 coding DNA: TGTGCCAGCAGCCCACGAATCAATGAGCAGTTCTTC. This chain uses TRBV7-9 with TRBJ2-1; D gene uncertain. CDR1 and CDR2 from the germline V gene are SEHNR and FQNEAQ (reference sequence). The CDR3 runs 12 residues. The germline V and J ends were trimmed by 5 bases and 6 bases, with 8 bases remaining between them.

As for this clone: At the DNA level, this CDR3 is encoded by other sequences in the same sample as well. V usage is TRBV7-9 and J usage is TRBJ2-7, with 9 bases identical to TRBD2. V lost 4 bases to trimming and J lost 4 bases; unmatched junction nucleotides: 5. CDR3 size: 14 residues. Germline V CDR1 and CDR2: SEHNR, FQNEAQ (reference sequence). The CDR3, as DNA: TGTGCCAGCAGCTCGACTAGCGGCGGATACGAGCAGTACTTC. Translating it yields CASSSTSGGYEQYF.

The genes are TRBV6-5 and TRBJ1-1; 8 bases map to TRBD1. Trimming at V came to 6 bases and at J to 5 bases, leaving 5 bases not matched to a gene. This CDR3 is built from 13 residues. Germline V gene lookup returns CDR1 MNHEY and CDR2 SVGAGI. The CDR3 protein is CASRNTGGTEAFF. The CDR3 region has the DNA TGTGCCAGCAGGAATACAGGGGGTACTGAAGCTTTCTTT.